The 5 T cell receptor beta chains in this list originate from one sample, sequenced in a study of neurological immune-mediated disorders. Using its own MiXCR run on the 5' RACE reads, TCRdb lists one record per CDR3 protein. The table has around 28,000 distinct CDR3 sequences, about 6.2% seen once; the top ten hold roughly 10%. Specimen: PBMCs. The receptors were sampled from a woman aged 50 to 60 in good health.

There are many counts of this clonotype. V usage is TRBV29-1 and J usage is TRBJ1-6; D perhaps matches TRBD1 (5 bases). The CDR3 has 13 residues. Per the germline V gene, CDR1 is SQVTM and CDR2 is ANQGSEA. The ends were cut back, 4 bases at V and 7 bases at J, with 11 bases in the middle. CDR3 amino acids: CSVARTPNSPLHF. Here the CDR3 DNA reads TGCAGCGTTGCCAGGACACCGAATTCACCCCTCCACTTT.

This clonotype was counted ten times or more. The CDR3 DNA reads as TGTGCCAGCAGTCAAACCCGGGCAGATACGCAGTATTTT. Protein sequence: CASSQTRADTQYF. The rearrangement uses TRBV27 and TRBJ2-3; D call uncertain. This CDR3 has 13 amino acids. V lost 5 bases and J 4 bases, leaving 10 bases between the germline ends. Per germline, CDR1 MNHEY and CDR2 SMNVEV (reference sequence).

In its sample, this clonotype was seen many times. The V gene is TRBV20-1, the J gene TRBJ2-2; D is perhaps TRBD2 (6 bases). This CDR3 region has 15 residues. V lost 4 bases and J 1 base, leaving 13 bases between the germline ends. Germline V lookup: CDR1 DFQATT, CDR2 SNEGSKA (reference sequence). The CDR3 DNA is TGCAGTGCTAAAAATATAGCGGAGAACACCGGGGAGCTGTTTTTT. Its translation is CSAKNIAENTGELFF.

Ten or more counts support this clonotype. The V and J genes are TRBV6-2 or TRBV6-3 and TRBJ2-5; possibly TRBD2 for D (6 bases). This CDR3 region has 12 residues. Germline CDR1 reads MNHEY; CDR2 reads SVGEGT. V dropped 7 bases and J dropped 7 bases, with 13 bases sitting between them. CDR3 sequence (DNA): TGTGCCAGCACTCAGCCGCGGGGGACCCAGTACTTC. Its translation is CASTQPRGTQYF.

This clonotype occurred many times. V and J are TRBV14 and TRBJ2-6, with unresolved D. The germline V gene has CDR1 SGHDN and CDR2 FVKESK. The V gene lost 3 bases and the J gene lost 0 bases, with 3 bases spanning the gap. This CDR3 contains 14 residues. In nucleotides, the CDR3 is TGTGCCAGCAGCCATCGCTCTGGGGCCAACGTCCTGACTTTC. The encoded protein is CASSHRSGANVLTF.